This section outlines one T cell receptor beta chain sequence together with its context. Its antigen is currently unknown. Using immunoSEQ multiplex PCR, the repertoire was profiled, and TCRdb retains in-frame clones only, with some absent. The sample has about 200,000 clones, 80% to 90% seen once. The data derive from a study of cytomegalovirus exposure and HLA in healthy donors. Study conclusions and caveats: Subsequent analysis of the roughly 120 validation repertoires found a tendency for first-cohort TCR clusters to co-occur. Researchers counted 150 to 200 TCR beta chains as cytomegalovirus-associated. The majority of TCR sequences were rare, yet some public TCRs appeared in many donors. Reports indicated that the classifier achieved high specificity and sensitivity in diagnosing cytomegalovirus status.

V lost 2 bases to trimming and J lost 9 bases, with 17 bases between them. Per germline, CDR1 MRHNA and CDR2 SNTAGT. The CDR3 runs 15 residues. The rearrangement joins TRBV6-4 to TRBJ2-1; D is unresolved. Sequences were obtained from PBMCs. This receptor was obtained from a woman in her thirties in good health and CMV-seropositive. The CDR3 sequence is CASSDEVVILSEQFF. The DNA of the CDR3 is TGTGCCAGCAGTGACGAGGTAGTGATCTTGAGTGAGCAGTTCTTC.